Presented here are 30 T cell receptor beta chains from one specimen sequenced in a study of blood T cell repertoires in COVID-19. Some clones are missing from TCRdb's copy, which holds only in-frame ones; the method was immunoSEQ multiplex PCR. This sample has 35,000 to 45,000 clones; about 91% occur once, and the top ten carry around 5.4%. Sequenced material: peripheral blood. The receptors derive from a woman older than 75 with acute or convalescent COVID-19.

The V and J genes are TRBV5-1 and TRBJ2-5, with 7 bases lining up with TRBD1. The V gene end was trimmed by 4 bases and the J gene end by 2 bases; junction bases not matched to a gene: 5. Germline assignment: CDR1 SGHRS and CDR2 YFSETQ. The CDR3 contains 14 residues. Here the CDR3 reads CASSPRDRQETQYF. The CDR3 nucleotides read TGCGCCAGCAGCCCTAGGGACAGACAAGAGACCCAGTACTTC.

The CDR3 is CASSEGRSNSPLHF. The DNA of the CDR3 is TGTGCCAGCAGTGAGGGGAGGTCTAATTCACCCCTCCACTTT. This chain links TRBV2 with TRBJ1-6; D remains unclear. The length of the CDR3 is 14 residues. The V end was cut by 3 bases, the J end by 6 bases, with 9 bases between. In germline, CDR1 is SNHLY, CDR2 FYNNEI.

The genes are TRBV5-4 and TRBJ1-2, with a weak D call TRBD1 (6 bases). Germline V lookup: CDR1 SGHNT, CDR2 YYREEE (reference sequence). The CDR3 covers 13 residues. Trimming removed 7 bases at V and 4 bases at J, with 14 bases between. CDR3 residues: CASGQPGTYGYTF. In DNA, the CDR3 is TGTGCCAGCGGACAGCCCGGAACCTATGGCTACACCTTC.

This chain links TRBV7-2 with TRBJ1-3, with TRBD1 identical over 8 bases. This CDR3 spans 15 amino acids. Trimming cost V 1 base and J 2 bases; bases outside gene matches: 1. Germline V lookup: CDR1 SGHTA, CDR2 FQGNSA. CDR3 sequence (DNA): TGTGCCAGCAGCTTAGAGACAGGGGCTGGAAACACCATATATTTT. Its translation is CASSLETGAGNTIYF.

The chain links TRBV11-2 to TRBJ1-2, with 7 bases identical to TRBD1. This CDR3 has 15 amino acids. Germline assignment: CDR1 SGHAT and CDR2 FQNNGV. Losses at the gene ends were 5 bases for V and 6 bases for J; bases not matched to a gene: 12. This CDR3 reads CASSRTGQLGDGYTF. The DNA for the CDR3 is TGTGCCAGCAGCAGGACGGGACAGCTGGGGGATGGCTACACCTTC.

The CDR3 spells CASTTVFGISSGNTIYF. For the CDR3, the DNA is TGTGCCAGCACCACCGTATTCGGGATTAGCTCTGGAAACACCATATATTTT. This chain uses TRBV7-9 with TRBJ1-3; D is uncertain. This CDR3 comprises 17 residues. CDR1 and CDR2 from the germline V gene are SEHNR and FQNEAQ (reference sequence). Trimming shortened V by 7 bases and J by 0 bases, and 19 bases separated the two germline ends. Together with reference TRBV7-9 and TRBJ1-3, the CDR3 gives the full variable domain: DTGVSQNPRHKITKRGQNVTFRCDPISEHNRLYWYRQTLGQGPEFLTYFQNEAQLEKSRLLSDRFSAERPKGSFSTLEIQRTEQGDSAMYLCASTTVFGISSGNTIYFGEGSWLTVV.

This chain joins TRBV5-6 and TRBJ1-3; no clear D. Germline V gives CDR1 SGHDT, CDR2 YYEEEE. V lost 0 bases and J 4 bases, leaving 11 bases between the germline ends. The CDR3 is made up of 15 amino acids. CDR3 loop: CASSLGGFYGNTIYF. CDR3 DNA: TGTGCCAGCAGCTTGGGCGGGTTCTACGGAAACACCATATATTTT.

The V and J genes are TRBV15 and TRBJ1-3; no firm D call. Looked up from germline, CDR1 is LNHNV and CDR2 is YYDKDF (reference sequence). Trimming cost V 2 bases and J 2 bases, with 13 bases left between them. This CDR3 comprises 16 residues. CDR3 region: CATSRYLLETGNTIYF. CDR3 bases: TGTGCCACCAGCAGATACCTACTCGAGACTGGAAACACCATATATTTT.

The chain has TRBV29-1 and TRBJ2-5; TRBD2 aligns across 13 bases. Germline assignment: CDR1 SQVTM and CDR2 ANQGSEA. The junction had 6 bases not matched to a gene; V was cut back by 6 bases and J by 2 bases. There are 15 residues in the CDR3. CDR3 DNA sequence: TGCAGCGTGCCGACTAGCGGGGGGACTCAAGAGACCCAGTACTTC. Translating gives CSVPTSGGTQETQYF.

The CDR3 sequence: CSVGTKGSTDTQYF. As DNA, the CDR3 is TGCAGCGTTGGCACGAAGGGGAGCACAGATACGCAGTATTTT. This chain connects TRBV29-1 to TRBJ2-3; maybe TRBD1 (5 bases). This CDR3 comprises 14 residues. The germline gives CDR1 SQVTM, CDR2 ANQGSEA. The V and J ends lost 4 bases and 0 bases respectively, with 11 bases between them.

The rearrangement uses TRBV14 and TRBJ2-7; possible D gene TRBD1, 6 bases. Germline V gives CDR1 SGHDN, CDR2 FVKESK. V was shortened by 11 bases and J by 0 bases, with 11 bases between the two germline ends. The CDR3 spans 12 residues. The CDR3 loop reads CASGQYSYEQYF. CDR3 sequence (DNA): TGTGCCTCCGGACAGTACTCCTACGAGCAGTACTTC.

This sequence joins TRBV7-9 and TRBJ1-3; TRBD1 matches at 9 bases. The V gene's germline CDR1 is SEHNR and CDR2 FQNEAQ (reference sequence). Trimming cost V 6 bases and J 10 bases; bases outside gene matches: 7. This CDR3 is built from 13 residues. The CDR3 loop reads CASRAGQGRTIYF. The CDR3 bases are TGTGCCAGCAGGGCGGGACAGGGACGGACCATATATTTT.

The chain links TRBV6-5 to TRBJ1-2, with TRBD1 identical over 8 bases. This CDR3 has 13 amino acids. The ends lost 6 bases at V and 5 bases at J; junction bases unmatched: 5. Germline CDR1 reads MNHEY; CDR2 reads SVGAGI. CDR3 protein: CASRRGQVYGYTF. CDR3 bases: TGTGCCAGCAGGAGGGGACAGGTTTATGGCTACACCTTC.

The gene calls are TRBV5-1 and TRBJ2-6, with D tentatively TRBD2 (5 bases). The CDR3 extends over 16 amino acids. CDR1 and CDR2 from the germline V gene are SGHRS and YFSETQ. Trimming removed 4 bases from V and 3 bases from J, with 14 bases in between. The CDR3 loop reads CASSLVGIIGANVLTF. In DNA, the CDR3 is TGCGCCAGCAGCCTAGTCGGGATTATTGGGGCCAACGTCCTGACTTTC.

The rearrangement uses TRBV18 and TRBJ1-5; D gene uncertain. CDR3 length: 13 amino acids. Trimming stripped 3 bases from V and 7 bases from J, with 10 bases between. Germline V gene data show CDR1 as KGHSH and CDR2 as LQKENI. This chain's CDR3 is CASSPELNQPQHF. CDR3 sequence (DNA): TGTGCCAGCTCACCCGAACTAAACCAGCCCCAGCATTTT.

The chain combines TRBV9 with TRBJ2-6; tentatively, D is TRBD1 (6 bases). This CDR3 comprises 15 residues. CDR1 is SGDLS, CDR2 YYNGEE, per germline. V lost 3 bases and J 1 base, leaving 8 bases between the germline ends. The CDR3 nucleotides are TGTGCCAGCAGCGCCCAGGGGTCTGGGGCCAACGTCCTGACTTTC. Protein sequence: CASSAQGSGANVLTF.

The chain combines TRBV19 with TRBJ1-1; 10 nucleotides match TRBD1. The germline V gene encodes CDR1 LNHDA and CDR2 SQIVND (reference sequence). The CDR3 consists of 15 residues. The ends lost 5 bases at V and 6 bases at J; junction bases unmatched: 9. This CDR3 is CASSLRTGGRAEAFF. CDR3 in DNA: TGTGCCAGTAGTCTCCGGACAGGGGGACGGGCTGAAGCTTTCTTT.

As DNA, the CDR3 is TGTGCCAGCTCACCAGGAAATGGACAGGGGCGAGGCGGCTATGGCTACACCTTC. Protein product: CASSPGNGQGRGGYGYTF. The chain couples TRBV18 to TRBJ1-2, with 9 bases lining up with TRBD1. CDR1 is KGHSH, CDR2 LQKENI, per germline. V was pared by 2 bases and J by 4 bases, with 14 bases of the junction left unmatched. The CDR3 totals 18 residues.

The V and J genes are TRBV9 and TRBJ2-1; TRBD2 agrees at 12 bases. The junction had 3 bases not matched to a gene; V was cut back by 1 base and J by 1 base. The germline CDR1 and CDR2 sequences are SGDLS and YYNGEE. The CDR3 covers 17 residues. CDR3 bases: TGTGCCAGCAGCGTAAGGGGACTAGCGGGTTCCTACAATGAGCAGTTCTTC. This encodes CASSVRGLAGSYNEQFF.

This clone was observed once. The chain uses TRBV10-3 and TRBJ1-2; the match to TRBD1 covers 8 bases. Germline CDR1 and CDR2: ENHRY and SYGVKD. This CDR3 comprises 14 residues. Trimming took 4 bases from V and 2 from J; bases not matched to a gene: 3. Here the CDR3 DNA reads TGTGCCATCAGTGGCGGACAGGGAAACTATGGCTACACCTTC. Its protein is CAISGGQGNYGYTF.

The rearrangement joins TRBV10-3 to TRBJ1-4; TRBD1 might be the D (6 bases). CDR1 and CDR2 from the germline V gene are ENHRY and SYGVKD. The length of the CDR3 is 15 residues. Trimming left V 3 bases short and J 2 bases short, with 10 bases between. This CDR3 reads CAISEGTGTNEKLFF. The DNA for the CDR3 is TGTGCCATCAGTGAAGGCACAGGGACTAATGAAAAACTGTTTTTT.

The CDR3 sequence is CASSPPGFPANYGYTF. The CDR3 region has the DNA TGTGCCAGCAGCCCTCCAGGGTTCCCGGCTAACTATGGCTACACCTTC. The chain employs TRBV7-9 and TRBJ1-2, with D perhaps TRBD1 (5 bases). Between the trimmed V and J ends, which lost 5 bases and 0 bases, there was a span of 16 bases. This CDR3 contains 16 residues. Germline-derived CDR1 and CDR2 are SEHNR and FQNEAQ (reference sequence).

The chain uses TRBV19 and TRBJ1-4, with a weak D call TRBD1 (6 bases). The V end lost 4 bases, the J end lost 8 bases, and 20 bases lay between the germline ends. The CDR3 totals 16 residues. Germline V CDR1 and CDR2: LNHDA, SQIVND (reference sequence). The CDR3 nucleotides read TGTGCCAGTAGTACCGGGACAAACTACTTTGAGGAAAAACTGTTTTTT. Protein product: CASSTGTNYFEEKLFF.

This sequence joins TRBV4-1 and TRBJ2-1; no reliable D call. Germline-derived CDR1 and CDR2 are MGHRA and YSYEKL. The V and J ends lost 0 bases and 6 bases respectively, with 12 bases between them. This CDR3 is 15 amino acids long. DNA for the CDR3: TGCGCCAGCAGCCAAGACCCCGGTAGCAGCAATGAGCAGTTCTTC. Amino acids: CASSQDPGSSNEQFF.

CDR3 DNA sequence: TGTGCCTGGAGTGGGGGACATAGCTATTCCTACGAGCAGTACTTC. As protein: CAWSGGHSYSYEQYF. The chain is built from TRBV30 and TRBJ2-7; maybe TRBD1 (6 bases). CDR3 length: 15 residues. CDR1 is GTSNPN, CDR2 SVGIG, per germline (reference sequence). V was shortened by 1 base and J by 1 base, with 14 bases between the two germline ends.

J is TRBJ2-7 and V is TRBV28, with no clear D. The CDR3 loop spans 12 amino acids. Trimming took 2 bases from V and 3 from J, leaving 5 bases between them. CDR1 is MDHEN and CDR2 is SYDVKM in the germline V gene. In nucleotides, the CDR3 is TGTGCCAGCAGTTTAAGAGGCTACGAGCAGTACTTC. It specifies CASSLRGYEQYF.

V usage is TRBV2 and J usage is TRBJ1-2, with TRBD1 matching over 7 bases. This CDR3 contains 17 residues. The V and J ends lost 5 bases and 5 bases, in that order; junction bases with no gene match: 17. Looked up from germline, CDR1 is SNHLY and CDR2 is FYNNEI. The CDR3 DNA is TGTGCCAGCAGTTGGACAGGAAGGGTGGAGAACGCTTATGGCTACACCTTC. As protein: CASSWTGRVENAYGYTF.

The CDR3 DNA reads as TGTGCCAGTAGCCGGAGCACAGATACGCAGTATTTT. Its protein is CASSRSTDTQYF. This sequence joins TRBV19 and TRBJ2-3; D unresolved. The length of the CDR3 is 12 residues. V lost 6 bases and J 0 bases, leaving 4 bases between the germline ends. Germline lookup yields CDR1 LNHDA and CDR2 SQIVND (reference sequence).

This clone was picked up one time. V is TRBV7-3 and J is TRBJ2-7, with D possibly TRBD1 on 6 matching bases. The CDR3 is made up of 13 amino acids. Germline V gene lookup returns CDR1 SGHTA and CDR2 FQGTGA. Between the trimmed V and J ends, which lost 3 bases and 6 bases, there was a span of 12 bases. The CDR3 region has the DNA TGTGCCAGCAGCTTGGACAGAATCGGCGAGCAGTACTTC. This translates into CASSLDRIGEQYF.

The genes are TRBV25-1 and TRBJ2-5; 7 nucleotides agree with TRBD2. Germline CDR1 and CDR2: MGHDK and SYGVNS. CDR3 length equals 15 residues. The trim removed 3 bases at V and 5 bases at J, leaving 9 bases unmatched. CDR3: CASSEASGPGETQYF. In DNA, the CDR3 is TGTGCCAGCAGTGAGGCTAGCGGTCCAGGGGAGACCCAGTACTTC.